This entry is about one T cell receptor (beta chain). The antigen remains undetermined. These data are taken from a study of PD-L1 blockade in urothelial cancer. Study overall: Men with urothelial cancer arising in the bladder made up most of the roughly 30 patients. Previous chemotherapy exposure amounted to 0 to 3 regimens for patients.

Time point denoted: peripheral blood 6 weeks after treatment start. Germline values: CDR1 SNHLY, CDR2 FYNNEI. CDR3 length equals 15 residues. J gave up 4 bases and V 3 bases, and 5 bases lay outside the gene matches. Generated by immunoSEQ multiplex PCR, the TCRdb table keeps only in-frame clones and is missing some. Among 95,000 to 130,000 clones listed, approximately 90% were seen once. Study results and caveats: In blood at 3 weeks, tumor-associated clones expanded more among patients with durable benefit.

The V gene is TRBV2, the J gene TRBJ1-5, with 8 bases identical to TRBD1. The specimen comprised PBMCs, sampled around atezolizumab (anti-PD-L1) treatment. The sequence derives from a man aged 55 to 70 with urothelial cancer. CDR3 coding DNA: TGTGCCAGCAGTGAGTGGACAGGGAGAAATCAGCCCCAGCATTTT. This translates into CASSEWTGRNQPQHF.